The 8 T cell receptor beta chains below all came from one sample that was sequenced in a study of T cell repertoires in cytomegalovirus infection. One entry per CDR3 protein, called by TCRdb with MiXCR from the reads. The top ten clones hold about 14% of a sample with more than 200,000 distinct CDR3 sequences, 8% to 9.5% of them seen once. The sequencing sample was made of PBMCs. These receptors all come from a human donor in good health (CMV status not recorded). Some clones in this sample may be carry-over from other donors' samples.

This clonotype was found a few times. CDR3 in DNA: TGTGCCAGCAGCTTGGACAGGGGGTCGAGCACTGAAGCTTTCTTT. It encodes CASSLDRGSSTEAFF. This chain uses TRBV7-9 with TRBJ1-1; 10 bases agree with TRBD1. The CDR3 is 15 amino acids. The V segment lost 3 bases and the J segment 4 bases; nucleotides outside the gene matches: 5. The germline CDR1 and CDR2 sequences are SEHNR and FQNEAQ (reference sequence).

The chain carries TRBV7-2 and TRBJ2-7, with 11 bases lining up with TRBD2. The CDR3 consists of 15 residues. Germline assignment: CDR1 SGHTA and CDR2 FQGNSA. V lost 1 base, J lost 4 bases, and 3 bases stayed unmatched. The CDR3 here is CASSLVSGREYEQYF. The CDR3 DNA sequence: TGTGCCAGCAGCTTAGTTAGCGGGAGGGAGTACGAGCAGTACTTC.

V gene TRBV12-3 or TRBV12-4 combines with J gene TRBJ1-2; maybe TRBD1 (5 bases). Between the trimmed V and J ends, which lost 8 bases and 0 bases, there was a span of 7 bases. The CDR3 has 12 amino acids. In nucleotides, the CDR3 is TGTGCCAGCTGGGGACCTAACTATGGCTACACCTTC. This translates into CASWGPNYGYTF.

This clonotype was seen at least ten times. The gene calls are TRBV6-2 or TRBV6-3 and TRBJ2-7; maybe TRBD1 (6 bases). The V end lost 2 bases, the J end lost 3 bases, and 8 bases lay between the germline ends. CDR1 is MNHEY, CDR2 SVGEGT, per germline. The CDR3 extends over 13 amino acids. The CDR3 nucleotides read TGTGCCAGCAGTTACGGACAGAACTACGAGCAGTACTTC. Its protein product is CASSYGQNYEQYF.

There are many counts of this clonotype. The J gene is TRBJ2-7, the V gene TRBV7-3; 9 bases are a match to TRBD1. This CDR3 has 17 residues. V trimming: 2 bases; J trimming: 5 bases; junction bases outside the gene matches: 13. CDR1 and CDR2 from the germline V gene are SGHTA and FQGTGA. CDR3 in DNA: TGTGCCAGCAGCTTATCCTCCGGGACAGGGATTTGGAACGAGCAGTACTTC. Its protein product is CASSLSSGTGIWNEQYF.

V is TRBV15 and J is TRBJ2-5; weak D call: TRBD1 (7 bases). The CDR3 extends over 15 amino acids. Germline V CDR1 and CDR2: LNHNV, YYDKDF (reference sequence). The V and J ends lost 1 base and 9 bases respectively, with 18 bases between them. The CDR3 coding sequence is TGTGCCACCAGCAGAGCCCGACAGGGCAGGGAGGCCCAGTACTTC. It encodes CATSRARQGREAQYF.

Many counts were recorded for this clonotype. J is TRBJ2-1 and V is TRBV24-1; D is undetermined. Between the trimmed V and J ends, which lost 4 bases and 7 bases, there was a span of 4 bases. The CDR3 has 11 amino acids. Germline CDR1 and CDR2: KGHDR and SFDVKD. The CDR3 region has the DNA TGTGCCACCAGTGACCGAAATGAGCAGTTCTTC. It specifies CATSDRNEQFF.

This clonotype was observed a handful of times. The chain is built from TRBV11-3 and TRBJ1-1, with D tentatively TRBD1 (6 bases). There are 13 residues in the CDR3. The germline CDR1 and CDR2 sequences are SGHNT and YENEEA. V lost 1 base to trimming and J lost 8 bases, with 11 bases between them. CDR3 in DNA: TGTGCCAGCAGCTTAGGGGACACGGCCGAAGCTTTCTTT. It specifies CASSLGDTAEAFF.